These 9 T cell receptor beta chains share one sample of origin, sequenced in a study of T-cell reconstitution after alpha-beta-depleted transplantation in children. A TCRbeta library incorporating unique molecular identifiers was prepared. Via MiXCR, TCRdb re-called the PCR reads, giving one row per CDR3 protein. The sample includes hundreds of thousands of distinct CDR3 sequences, about 16% of them seen just once. Sample: PBMCs, mostly from graft donor cells, taken 360 days after TCRalphabeta/CD19-depleted stem cell transplant. These receptors all come from a male patient aged 2-15 years who had a stem cell transplant for acute lymphoblastic leukemia, so the T cells may come from the graft donor.

V usage is TRBV4-3 and J usage is TRBJ2-2; a possible D gene is TRBD2 (5 bases). Germline CDR1 LGHNA, CDR2 YSLEER. This CDR3 region has 17 residues. Trimming shortened V by 0 bases and J by 3 bases, and 14 bases separated the two germline ends. The CDR3 bases are TGCGCCAGCAGCCAAGAAGGCACCGGACTTTACACCGGGGAGCTGTTTTTT. This translates into CASSQEGTGLYTGELFF.

The chain links TRBV5-1 to TRBJ2-1; 8 positions match TRBD1. Germline-derived CDR1 and CDR2 are SGHRS and YFSETQ. The J segment lost 8 bases and the V segment lost 0 bases, leaving 7 bases of the junction unmatched. The CDR3 loop spans 15 amino acids. Here the CDR3 DNA reads TGCGCCAGCAGCTTGGGGCAGGGGGCCCTCTATGAGCAGTTCTTC. It encodes CASSLGQGALYEQFF.

This clonotype was detected only a few times. The J gene is TRBJ1-1, the V gene TRBV10-3, with D uncertain. Germline lookup yields CDR1 ENHRY and CDR2 SYGVKD. V lost 2 bases to trimming and J lost 7 bases, with 11 bases between them. The CDR3 sequence is 13 residues long. This CDR3 reads CAISEGRLDEAFF. The CDR3 nucleotides read TGTGCCATCAGTGAGGGGCGGCTTGATGAAGCTTTCTTT.

The chain joins TRBV14 to TRBJ2-4; D remains unclear. The CDR3 is 13 amino acids. CDR1 and CDR2 from the germline V gene are SGHDN and FVKESK. V was pared by 0 bases and J by 10 bases, with 10 bases between. Written as DNA, the CDR3 is TGTGCCAGCAGCCAAGACCCCTTTCTTATTCAGTACTTC. Translated, it gives CASSQDPFLIQYF.

This clonotype came up many times. This chain connects TRBV5-6 to TRBJ2-1; 10 bases align to TRBD2. The J segment lost 4 bases and the V segment lost 2 bases, leaving 3 bases of the junction unmatched. CDR1 SGHDT and CDR2 YYEEEE come from the germline V gene. This CDR3 comprises 15 residues. The CDR3 DNA is TGTGCCAGCAGCTTTGGGACTAGCGTGTACAATGAGCAGTTCTTC. The encoded protein is CASSFGTSVYNEQFF.

V gene TRBV5-1 combines with J gene TRBJ2-7; D tentatively reads TRBD1 or TRBD2 (6 bases each). CDR1 SGHRS and CDR2 YFSETQ come from the germline V gene. The V and J ends lost 3 bases and 0 bases respectively, with 16 bases between them. This CDR3 is built from 16 residues. The CDR3 is CASSYLPGDFSYEQYF. CDR3 DNA sequence: TGCGCCAGCAGCTACCTTCCAGGGGACTTCTCCTACGAGCAGTACTTC.

This clonotype has only a few counts. The chain recombines TRBV11-1 with TRBJ2-2, with TRBD1 matching 8 bases. The germline V gene encodes CDR1 SGHAT and CDR2 FQDESV (reference sequence). The CDR3 has 19 amino acids. V lost 4 bases to trimming and J lost 2 bases; unmatched junction nucleotides: 15. The CDR3 DNA is TGTGCCAGCAGCTCCTCCAGCCTAGACAGGGGAACTAACACCGGGGAGCTGTTTTTT. This translates into CASSSSSLDRGTNTGELFF.

This clonotype was seen only a few times. The chain has TRBV28 and TRBJ2-3, with 7 nucleotides matching TRBD2. The CDR3 covers 16 residues. The V and J ends lost 5 bases and 3 bases, in that order; junction bases with no gene match: 11. Germline values: CDR1 MDHEN, CDR2 SYDVKM. The CDR3 protein is CASSKPLAHRTDTQYF. In DNA form, the CDR3 reads TGTGCCAGCAGTAAACCACTAGCGCATAGAACAGATACGCAGTATTTT.

The chain couples TRBV29-1 to TRBJ2-1; unclear D gene. V lost 4 bases, J lost 9 bases, and 4 bases lay in between. Germline V gene lookup returns CDR1 SQVTM and CDR2 ANQGSEA. The CDR3 is 9 amino acids. CDR3 residues: CSVGSEQFF. The CDR3 DNA reads as TGCAGCGTTGGGAGTGAGCAGTTCTTC.